These 14 T cell receptor beta chains were all obtained from the same sample, sequenced in a study of OX40 agonist ivuxolimab in advanced cancers. Sequencing used immunoSEQ multiplex PCR; TCRdb keeps in-frame clones, though not all of them. Here the sample spans about 55,000 clones, about four fifths being singletons. The sequences come from CD4+ or CD8+ T cells sorted from blood, collected in a trial of the OX40 agonist ivuxolimab. These receptor sequences come from an adult with an advanced solid tumor such as melanoma, head and neck, liver or kidney cancer.

The chain joins TRBV19 to TRBJ2-5; 11 positions agree with TRBD1. The better agreement between TRBJ2-7 and the DNA end casts doubt on the J call. The CDR3 runs to 15 residues. The germline CDR1 and CDR2 sequences are LNHDA and SQIVND (reference sequence). CDR3 nucleotides: TGTGCCAGTAGTAGTTCAGGACAGGGGGCTTACGAGCAGTACTTC. Amino acids: CASSSSGQGAYEQYF.

The chain recombines TRBV19 with TRBJ1-2; TRBD1 might be the D (6 bases). This CDR3 has 15 amino acids. The germline V and J ends were trimmed by 5 bases and 6 bases, with 19 bases remaining between them. Germline lookup yields CDR1 LNHDA and CDR2 SQIVND (reference sequence). In DNA form, the CDR3 reads TGTGCCAGTAGTTTCTTCTACAGGGATTGGAATGGCTACACCTTC. Protein sequence: CASSFFYRDWNGYTF.

V usage is TRBV10-3 and J usage is TRBJ2-5, with a possible D match to TRBD1 (6 bases). The CDR3 runs to 14 residues. CDR1 is ENHRY, CDR2 SYGVKD, per germline. Deletions cut 7 bases from V and 5 bases from J, with 17 bases between. The CDR3, as DNA: TGTGCCATCAAAGGGGACAAAGGGCGGGAGACCCAGTACTTC. This gives the protein CAIKGDKGRETQYF.

The rearrangement links TRBV9 to TRBJ2-7, with D perhaps matching TRBD2 (6 bases). V dropped 0 bases and J dropped 3 bases, with 16 bases sitting between them. Germline values: CDR1 SGDLS, CDR2 YYNGEE. The CDR3 runs 16 residues. The CDR3 bases are TGTGCCAGCAGCGTAGCCCACGGGACTCCCCTCTACGAGCAGTACTTC. Protein product: CASSVAHGTPLYEQYF.

The sample holds one count of this clone. The chain couples TRBV21-1 to TRBJ1-1. TRBV21-1 is reported as a pseudogene. The CDR3 loop spans 14 amino acids. CDR3 sequence: CASLLYRGYSEAFF. The CDR3 coding sequence is TGTGCCAGCCTCCTATACCGGGGGTACAGTGAAGCTTTCTTT.

This chain connects TRBV4-1 to TRBJ1-1, with D unclear. In germline, CDR1 is MGHRA, CDR2 YSYEKL. The CDR3 covers 14 residues. Trimming shortened V by 0 bases and J by 3 bases, and 8 bases separated the two germline ends. This CDR3 reads CASSQEWSDTEAFF. In DNA, the CDR3 is TGCGCCAGCAGCCAAGAGTGGTCGGACACTGAAGCTTTCTTT.

This clone was observed once. The genes are TRBV2 and TRBJ2-4, with 9 bases fitting TRBD1. This CDR3 comprises 15 residues. J was trimmed by 1 base and V by 6 bases; bases with no gene match: 4. Germline CDR1 and CDR2: SNHLY and FYNNEI. The CDR3 spells CASRAGTGAKNIQYF. CDR3 DNA sequence: TGTGCCAGCAGGGCCGGGACAGGGGCCAAAAACATTCAGTACTTC. The variable domain in full, with the rest retrieved from reference TRBV2 and TRBJ2-4, is EPEVTQTPSHQVTQMGQEVILRCVPISNHLYFYWYRQILGQKVEFLVSFYNNEISEKSEIFDDQFSVERPDGSNFTLKIRSTKLEDSAMYFCASRAGTGAKNIQYFGAGTRLSVL.

The V gene is TRBV4-1, the J gene TRBJ1-5; no firm D call. The V and J ends lost 2 bases and 2 bases respectively, with 13 bases between them. Germline V gene sequence: CDR1 MGHRA, CDR2 YSYEKL. The CDR3 runs 16 residues. CDR3 protein: CASSQLLNLGNQPQHF. The CDR3 nucleotides are TGCGCCAGCAGCCAACTATTAAACCTGGGCAATCAGCCCCAGCATTTT.

This CDR3 is CASSLTGTSGNEQFF. CDR3 bases: TGCGCCAGCAGCTTAACCGGGACTAGCGGCAATGAGCAGTTCTTC. J is TRBJ2-1 and V is TRBV5-1; 11 bases line up with TRBD2. The CDR3 consists of 15 residues. J gave up 6 bases and V 2 bases, and 4 bases lay outside the gene matches. In germline, CDR1 is SGHRS, CDR2 YFSETQ.

The CDR3 region has the DNA TGTGCCAGCGAGGACGATGATGATGGCTACACCTTC. Translating gives CASEDDDDGYTF. V gene TRBV2 combines with J gene TRBJ1-2; D is unresolved. The CDR3 covers 12 residues. Between the trimmed V and J ends, which lost 8 bases and 6 bases, there was a span of 13 bases. Germline loops: CDR1 SNHLY, CDR2 FYNNEI.

This clone was seen only a few times. The chain couples TRBV6-5 to TRBJ1-2; D uncertain. The germline gives CDR1 MNHEY, CDR2 SVGAGI. The CDR3 loop spans 14 amino acids. Trimming left V 7 bases short and J 4 bases short, with 16 bases between. CDR3 sequence (DNA): TGTGCCAGCACGGGAATAGGGAATTCCTATGGCTACACCTTC. It encodes CASTGIGNSYGYTF.

This chain links TRBV9 with TRBJ2-2, with D perhaps matching TRBD1 (7 bases). The germline gives CDR1 SGDLS, CDR2 YYNGEE. The ends were cut back, 0 bases at V and 7 bases at J, with 19 bases in the middle. This CDR3 contains 17 residues. This chain's CDR3 is CASSVGAEGANVGELFF. CDR3 in DNA: TGTGCCAGCAGCGTAGGGGCGGAGGGGGCGAATGTCGGGGAGCTGTTTTTT. Combining the CDR3 with reference TRBV9 and TRBJ2-2 gives the whole variable domain DSGVTQTPKHLITATGQRVTLRCSPRSGDLSVYWYQQSLDQGLQFLIQYYNGEERAKGNILERFSAQQFPDLHSELNLSSLELGDSALYFCASSVGAEGANVGELFFGEGSRLTVL.

V and J are TRBV30 and TRBJ2-7; D is unresolved. The CDR3 spans 12 residues. V lost 1 base and J 6 bases, leaving 10 bases between the germline ends. Germline loops: CDR1 GTSNPN, CDR2 SVGIG (reference sequence). This CDR3 is CAWSGTEREQYF. The CDR3 DNA is TGTGCCTGGAGTGGGACGGAACGCGAGCAGTACTTC. Full variable domain (remainder filled in from reference TRBV30 and TRBJ2-7): SQTIHQWPATLVQPVGSPLSLECTVEGTSNPNLYWYRQAAGRGLQLLFYSVGIGQISSEVPQNLSASRPQDRQFILSSKKLLLSDSGFYLCAWSGTEREQYFGPGTRLTVT.

The rearrangement links TRBV28 to TRBJ2-1; D might be TRBD1 (6 bases). This CDR3 comprises 17 residues. Deletions cut 3 bases from V and 2 bases from J, with 17 bases between. Looked up from germline, CDR1 is MDHEN and CDR2 is SYDVKM. CDR3 loop: CASSLSQGPLAYNEQFF. The CDR3 DNA follows: TGTGCCAGCAGTTTGAGTCAGGGGCCATTGGCCTACAATGAGCAGTTCTTC.